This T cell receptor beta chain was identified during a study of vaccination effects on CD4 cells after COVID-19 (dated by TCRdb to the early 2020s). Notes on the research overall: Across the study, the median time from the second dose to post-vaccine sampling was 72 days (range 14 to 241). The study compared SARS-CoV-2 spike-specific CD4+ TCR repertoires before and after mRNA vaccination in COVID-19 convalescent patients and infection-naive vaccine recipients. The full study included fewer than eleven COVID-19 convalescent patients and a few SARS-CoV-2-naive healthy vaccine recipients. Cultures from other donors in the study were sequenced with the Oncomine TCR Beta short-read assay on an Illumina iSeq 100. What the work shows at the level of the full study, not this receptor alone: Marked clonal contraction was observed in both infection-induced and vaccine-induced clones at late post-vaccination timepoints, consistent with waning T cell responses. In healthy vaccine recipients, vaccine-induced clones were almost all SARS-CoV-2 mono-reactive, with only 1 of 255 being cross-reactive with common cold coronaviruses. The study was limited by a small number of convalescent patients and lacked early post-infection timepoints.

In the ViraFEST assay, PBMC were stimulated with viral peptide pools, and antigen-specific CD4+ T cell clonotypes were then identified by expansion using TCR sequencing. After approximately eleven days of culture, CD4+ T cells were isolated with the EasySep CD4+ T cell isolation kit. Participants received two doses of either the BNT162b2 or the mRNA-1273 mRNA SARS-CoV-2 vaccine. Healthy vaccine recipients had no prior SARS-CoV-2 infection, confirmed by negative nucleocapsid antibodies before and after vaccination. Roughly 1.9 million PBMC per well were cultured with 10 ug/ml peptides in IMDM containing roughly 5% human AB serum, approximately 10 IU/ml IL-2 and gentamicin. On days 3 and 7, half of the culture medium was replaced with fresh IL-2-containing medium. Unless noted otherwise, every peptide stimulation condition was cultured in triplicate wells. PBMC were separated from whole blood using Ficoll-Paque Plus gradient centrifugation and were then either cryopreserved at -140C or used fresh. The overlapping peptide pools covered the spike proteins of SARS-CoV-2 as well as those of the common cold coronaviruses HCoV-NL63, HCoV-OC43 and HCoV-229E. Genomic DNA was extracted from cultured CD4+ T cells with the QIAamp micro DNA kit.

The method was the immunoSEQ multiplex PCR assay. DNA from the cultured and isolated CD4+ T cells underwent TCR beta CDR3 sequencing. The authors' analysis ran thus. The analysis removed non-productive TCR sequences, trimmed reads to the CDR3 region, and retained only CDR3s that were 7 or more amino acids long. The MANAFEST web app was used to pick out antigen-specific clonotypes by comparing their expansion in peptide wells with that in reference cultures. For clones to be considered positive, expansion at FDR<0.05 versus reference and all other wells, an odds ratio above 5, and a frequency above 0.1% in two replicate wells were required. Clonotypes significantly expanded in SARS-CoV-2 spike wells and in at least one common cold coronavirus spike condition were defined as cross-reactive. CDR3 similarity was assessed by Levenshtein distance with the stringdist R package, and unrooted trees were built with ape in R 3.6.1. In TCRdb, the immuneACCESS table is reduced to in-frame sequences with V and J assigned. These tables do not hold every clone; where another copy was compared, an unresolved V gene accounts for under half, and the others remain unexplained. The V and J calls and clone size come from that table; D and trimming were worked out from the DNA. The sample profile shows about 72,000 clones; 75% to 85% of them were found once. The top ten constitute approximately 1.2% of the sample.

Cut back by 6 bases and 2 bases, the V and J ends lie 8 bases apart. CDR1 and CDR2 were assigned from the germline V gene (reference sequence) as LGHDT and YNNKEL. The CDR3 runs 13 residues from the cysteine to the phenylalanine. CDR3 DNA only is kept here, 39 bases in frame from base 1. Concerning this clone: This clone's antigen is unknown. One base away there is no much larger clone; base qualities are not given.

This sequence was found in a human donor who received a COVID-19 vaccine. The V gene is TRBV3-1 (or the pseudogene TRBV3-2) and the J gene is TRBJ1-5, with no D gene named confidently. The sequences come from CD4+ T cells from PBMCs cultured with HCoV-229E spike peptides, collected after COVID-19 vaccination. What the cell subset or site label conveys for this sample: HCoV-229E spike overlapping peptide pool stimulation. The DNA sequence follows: TGTGCCAGCAGTCACAATGGCAATCAGCCCCAGCATTTT. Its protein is CASSHNGNQPQHF.